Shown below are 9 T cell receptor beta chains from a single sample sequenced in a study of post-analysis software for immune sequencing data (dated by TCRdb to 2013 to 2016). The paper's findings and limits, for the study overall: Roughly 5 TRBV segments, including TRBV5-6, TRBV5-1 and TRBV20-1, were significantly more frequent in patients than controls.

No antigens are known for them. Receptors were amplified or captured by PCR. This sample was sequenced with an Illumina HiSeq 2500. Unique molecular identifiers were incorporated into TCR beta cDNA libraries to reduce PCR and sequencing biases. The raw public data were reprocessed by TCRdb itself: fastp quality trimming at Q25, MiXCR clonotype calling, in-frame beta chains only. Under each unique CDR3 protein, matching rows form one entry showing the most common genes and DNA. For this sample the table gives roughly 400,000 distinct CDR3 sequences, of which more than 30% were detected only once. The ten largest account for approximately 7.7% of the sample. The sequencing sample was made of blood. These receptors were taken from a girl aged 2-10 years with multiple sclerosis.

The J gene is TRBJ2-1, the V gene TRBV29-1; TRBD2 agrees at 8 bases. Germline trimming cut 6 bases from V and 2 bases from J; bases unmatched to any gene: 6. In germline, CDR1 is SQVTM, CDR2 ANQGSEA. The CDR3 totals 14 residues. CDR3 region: CSVVPGLAYNEQFF. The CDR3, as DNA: TGCAGCGTCGTTCCGGGACTAGCCTACAATGAGCAGTTCTTC.

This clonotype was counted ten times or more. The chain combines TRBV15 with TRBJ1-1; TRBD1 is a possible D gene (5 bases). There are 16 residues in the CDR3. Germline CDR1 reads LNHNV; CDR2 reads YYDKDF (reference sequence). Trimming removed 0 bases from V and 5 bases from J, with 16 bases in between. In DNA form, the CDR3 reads TGTGCCACCAGCAGAGATCTGGCAGGGAGAGGAACTGAAGCTTTCTTT. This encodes CATSRDLAGRGTEAFF.

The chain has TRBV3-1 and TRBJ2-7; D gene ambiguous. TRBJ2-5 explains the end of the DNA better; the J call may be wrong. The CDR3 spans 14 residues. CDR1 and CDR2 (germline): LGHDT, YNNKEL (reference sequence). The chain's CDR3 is CASSQAGSEETQYF. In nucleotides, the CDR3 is TGTGCCAGCAGCCAAGCTGGCAGCGAAGAGACCCAGTACTTC.

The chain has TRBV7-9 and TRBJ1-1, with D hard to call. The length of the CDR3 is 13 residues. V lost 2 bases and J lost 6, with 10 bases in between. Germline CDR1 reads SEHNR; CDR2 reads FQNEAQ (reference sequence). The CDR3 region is CASSLKGDPEAFF. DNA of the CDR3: TGTGCCAGCAGCTTAAAGGGAGACCCTGAAGCTTTCTTT.

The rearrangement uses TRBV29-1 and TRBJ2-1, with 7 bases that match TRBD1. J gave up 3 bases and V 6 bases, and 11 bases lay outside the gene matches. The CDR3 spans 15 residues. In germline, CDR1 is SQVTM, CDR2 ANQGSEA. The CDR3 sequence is CSVRKDRAIYNEQFF. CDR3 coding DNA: TGCAGCGTCCGTAAAGACAGGGCCATCTACAATGAGCAGTTCTTC.

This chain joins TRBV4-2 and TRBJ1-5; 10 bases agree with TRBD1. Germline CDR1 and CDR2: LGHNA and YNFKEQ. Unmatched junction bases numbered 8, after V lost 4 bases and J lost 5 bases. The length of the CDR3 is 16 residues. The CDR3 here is CASSPGLDRGDQPQHF. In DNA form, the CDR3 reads TGTGCCAGCAGCCCAGGTCTGGACAGGGGGGATCAGCCCCAGCATTTT.

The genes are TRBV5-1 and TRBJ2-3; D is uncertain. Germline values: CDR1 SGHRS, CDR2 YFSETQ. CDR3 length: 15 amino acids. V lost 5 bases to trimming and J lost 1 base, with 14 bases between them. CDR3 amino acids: CASSDWQVRTDTQYF. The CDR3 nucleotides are TGCGCCAGCAGTGATTGGCAGGTTCGCACAGATACGCAGTATTTT.

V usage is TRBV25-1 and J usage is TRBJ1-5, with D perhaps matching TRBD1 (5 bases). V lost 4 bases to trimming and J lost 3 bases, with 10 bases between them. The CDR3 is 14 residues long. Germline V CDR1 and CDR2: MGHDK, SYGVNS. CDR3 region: CASSVPGVNQPQHF. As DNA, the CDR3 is TGTGCCAGCAGTGTACCGGGGGTCAATCAGCCCCAGCATTTT.

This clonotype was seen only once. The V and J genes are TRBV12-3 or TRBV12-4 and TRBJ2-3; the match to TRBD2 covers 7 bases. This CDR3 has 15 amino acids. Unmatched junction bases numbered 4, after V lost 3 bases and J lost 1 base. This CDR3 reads CASSFFLAGTDTQYF. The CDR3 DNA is TGTGCCAGCAGTTTCTTCCTAGCGGGCACAGATACGCAGTATTTT.